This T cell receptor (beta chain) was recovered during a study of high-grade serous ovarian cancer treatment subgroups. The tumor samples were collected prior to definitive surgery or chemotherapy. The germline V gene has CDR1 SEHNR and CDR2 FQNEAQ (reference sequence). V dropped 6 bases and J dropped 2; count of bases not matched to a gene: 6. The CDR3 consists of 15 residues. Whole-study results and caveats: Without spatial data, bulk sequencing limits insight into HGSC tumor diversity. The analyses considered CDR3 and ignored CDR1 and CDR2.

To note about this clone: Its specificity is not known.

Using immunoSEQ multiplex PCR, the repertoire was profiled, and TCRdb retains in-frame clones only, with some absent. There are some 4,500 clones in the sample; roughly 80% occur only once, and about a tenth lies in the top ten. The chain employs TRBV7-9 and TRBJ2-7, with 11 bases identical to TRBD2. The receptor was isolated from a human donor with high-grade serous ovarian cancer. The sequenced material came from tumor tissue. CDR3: CASSLLTSGTYEQYF. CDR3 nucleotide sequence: TGTGCCAGCAGTTTGCTGACTAGCGGGACCTACGAGCAGTACTTC.